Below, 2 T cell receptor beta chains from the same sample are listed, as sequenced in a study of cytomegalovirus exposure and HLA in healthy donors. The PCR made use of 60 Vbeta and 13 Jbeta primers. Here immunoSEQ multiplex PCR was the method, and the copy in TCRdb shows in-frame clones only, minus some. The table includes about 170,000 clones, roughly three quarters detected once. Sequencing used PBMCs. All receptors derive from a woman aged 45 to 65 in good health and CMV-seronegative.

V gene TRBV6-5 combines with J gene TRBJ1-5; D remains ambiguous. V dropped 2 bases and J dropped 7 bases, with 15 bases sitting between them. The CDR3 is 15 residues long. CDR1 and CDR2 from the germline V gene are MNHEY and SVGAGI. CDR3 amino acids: CASSYESVGGQPQHF. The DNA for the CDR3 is TGTGCCAGCAGTTACGAGTCGGTAGGCGGGCAGCCCCAGCATTTT.

This chain's CDR3 is CASSVDRVIGEQYF. The CDR3 nucleotides read TGTGCCAGCAGTGTTGACAGGGTTATCGGCGAGCAGTACTTC. This chain joins TRBV6-1 and TRBJ2-7, with TRBD1 matching 7 bases. The germline V gene has CDR1 MNHNS and CDR2 SASEGT. Trimming took 4 bases from V and 6 from J; bases not matched to a gene: 9. The CDR3 sequence is 14 residues long.